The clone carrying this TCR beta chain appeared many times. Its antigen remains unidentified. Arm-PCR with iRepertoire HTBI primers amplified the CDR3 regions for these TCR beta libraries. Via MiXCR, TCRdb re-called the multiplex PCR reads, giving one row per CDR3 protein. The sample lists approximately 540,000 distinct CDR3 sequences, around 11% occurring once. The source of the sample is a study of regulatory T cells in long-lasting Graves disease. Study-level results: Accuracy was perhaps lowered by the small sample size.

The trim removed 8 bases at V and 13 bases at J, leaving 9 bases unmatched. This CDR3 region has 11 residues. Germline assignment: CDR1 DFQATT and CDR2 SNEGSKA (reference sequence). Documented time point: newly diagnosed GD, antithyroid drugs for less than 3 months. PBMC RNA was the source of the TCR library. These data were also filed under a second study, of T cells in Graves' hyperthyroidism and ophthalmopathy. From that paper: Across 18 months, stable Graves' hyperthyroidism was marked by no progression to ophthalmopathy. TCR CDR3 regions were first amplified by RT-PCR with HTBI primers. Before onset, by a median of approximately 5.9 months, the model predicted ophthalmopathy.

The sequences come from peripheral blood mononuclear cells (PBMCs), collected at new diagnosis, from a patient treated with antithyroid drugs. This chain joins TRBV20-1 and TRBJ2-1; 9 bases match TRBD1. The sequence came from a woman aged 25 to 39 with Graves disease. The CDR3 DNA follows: TGCAGTACGGGACAGGGAACGGTTCAGTTCTTC. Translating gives CSTGQGTVQFF.